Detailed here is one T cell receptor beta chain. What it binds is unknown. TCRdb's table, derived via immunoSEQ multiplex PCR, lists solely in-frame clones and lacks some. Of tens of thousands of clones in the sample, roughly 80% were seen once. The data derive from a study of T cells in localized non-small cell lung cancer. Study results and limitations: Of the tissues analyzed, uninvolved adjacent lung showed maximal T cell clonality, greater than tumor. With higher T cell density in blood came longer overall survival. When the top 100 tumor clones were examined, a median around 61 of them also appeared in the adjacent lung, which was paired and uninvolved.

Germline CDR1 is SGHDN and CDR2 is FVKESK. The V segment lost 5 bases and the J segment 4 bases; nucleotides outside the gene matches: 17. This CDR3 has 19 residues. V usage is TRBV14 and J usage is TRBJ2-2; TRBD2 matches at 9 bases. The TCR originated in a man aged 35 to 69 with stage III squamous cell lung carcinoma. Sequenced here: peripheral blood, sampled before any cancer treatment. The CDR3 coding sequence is TGTGCCAGCAGCTCTACCCCCGATACCGGGACTAGCATCACCGGGGAGCTGTTTTTT. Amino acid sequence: CASSSTPDTGTSITGELFF. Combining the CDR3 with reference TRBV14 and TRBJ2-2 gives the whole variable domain EAGVTQFPSHSVIEKGQTVTLRCDPISGHDNLYWYRRVMGKEIKFLLHFVKESKQDESGMPNNRFLAERTGGTYSTLKVQPAELEDSGVYFCASSSTPDTGTSITGELFFGEGSRLTVL.